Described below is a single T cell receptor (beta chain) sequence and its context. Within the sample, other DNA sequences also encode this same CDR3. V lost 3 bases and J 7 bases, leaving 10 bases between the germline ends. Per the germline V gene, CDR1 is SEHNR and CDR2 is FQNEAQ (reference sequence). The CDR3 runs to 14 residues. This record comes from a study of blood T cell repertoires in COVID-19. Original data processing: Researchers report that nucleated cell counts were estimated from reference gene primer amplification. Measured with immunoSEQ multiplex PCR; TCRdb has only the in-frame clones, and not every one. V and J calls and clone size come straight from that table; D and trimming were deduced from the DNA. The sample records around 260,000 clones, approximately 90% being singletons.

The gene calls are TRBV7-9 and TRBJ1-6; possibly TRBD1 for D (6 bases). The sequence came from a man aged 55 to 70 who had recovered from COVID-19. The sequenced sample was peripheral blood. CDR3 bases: TGTGCCAGCAGCTTGGACAGCCTAAATTCACCCCTCCACTTT. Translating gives CASSLDSLNSPLHF.